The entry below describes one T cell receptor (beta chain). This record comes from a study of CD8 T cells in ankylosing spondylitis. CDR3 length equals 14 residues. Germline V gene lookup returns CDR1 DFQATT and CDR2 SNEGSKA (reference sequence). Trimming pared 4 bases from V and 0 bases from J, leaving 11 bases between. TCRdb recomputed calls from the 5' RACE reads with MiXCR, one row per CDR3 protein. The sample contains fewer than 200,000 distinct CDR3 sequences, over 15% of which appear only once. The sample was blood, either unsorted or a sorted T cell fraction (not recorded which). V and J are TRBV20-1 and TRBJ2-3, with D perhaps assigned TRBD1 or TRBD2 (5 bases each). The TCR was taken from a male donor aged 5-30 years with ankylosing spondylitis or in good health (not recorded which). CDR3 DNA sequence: TGCAGTGCTACACCGGGACCAAGCACAGATACGCAGTATTTT. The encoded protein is CSATPGPSTDTQYF.